The present T cell receptor (beta chain) was sequenced within a study of CD8+CD57+ T cells in acquired aplastic anemia. Genomic DNA served as template for TCR beta VDJ and CDR3 profiling. MiXCR, applied by TCRdb to the reads, yields one record per CDR3 protein. This table has just over 450,000 distinct CDR3 sequences, roughly a third appearing once. In this sample, this clonotype turned up many times. The authors sequenced patients whose flow cytometry had shown CD8+CD57+ cell expansion. Germline V lookup: CDR1 SNHLY, CDR2 FYNNEI. The CDR3 is made up of 15 amino acids. Trimming took off 4 bases at V and 4 bases at J, with 14 bases between the two ends.

Sequenced sample: sorted CD4+, CD8+, or CD8+CD57+ T cells (not recorded which) from PBMCs. The clonotype was recovered from a human donor with aplastic anemia. The chain carries TRBV2 and TRBJ1-5, with D uncertain. CDR3 protein: CASSALFGENQPQHF. CDR3 in DNA: TGTGCCAGCAGTGCGTTATTCGGGGAGAATCAGCCCCAGCATTTT.